These 5 T cell receptor beta chains were all obtained from the same sample, sequenced in a study of OX40 agonist ivuxolimab in advanced cancers. Produced via immunoSEQ multiplex PCR; TCRdb's table is partial and in-frame only. The sample includes tens of thousands of clones, just under 90% of them seen just once. The material was CD4+ or CD8+ T cells sorted from blood, obtained in a trial of the OX40 agonist ivuxolimab. All receptors derive from an adult with an advanced solid tumor such as melanoma, head and neck, liver or kidney cancer.

This chain connects TRBV11-2 to TRBJ2-1, with 7 bases fitting TRBD1. The CDR3 loop spans 15 amino acids. Looked up from germline, CDR1 is SGHAT and CDR2 is FQNNGV. Trimming took 5 bases from V and 8 from J; bases not matched to a gene: 12. The chain's CDR3 is CASSQADREWDEQFF. The CDR3 DNA reads TGTGCCAGCAGCCAAGCTGACAGGGAATGGGATGAGCAGTTCTTC.

V usage is TRBV11-3 and J usage is TRBJ1-2, with D possibly TRBD1 on 5 matching bases. The ends were cut back, 4 bases at V and 6 bases at J, with 12 bases in the middle. The germline V gene encodes CDR1 SGHNT and CDR2 YENEEA. The CDR3 runs to 13 residues. CDR3 sequence reads: CASSSPDSDGYTF. DNA of the CDR3: TGTGCCAGCAGCTCCCCAGACAGTGATGGCTACACCTTC.

This clone showed up just once. The chain is built from TRBV7-6 and TRBJ2-1; no clear D. The CDR3 contains 14 residues. Germline assignment: CDR1 SGHVS and CDR2 FNYEAQ. V dropped 5 bases and J dropped 8 bases, with 16 bases sitting between them. Here the CDR3 reads CASSREASWHEQFF. CDR3 nucleotide sequence: TGTGCCAGCAGCCGAGAGGCTTCGTGGCATGAGCAGTTCTTC.

The chain links TRBV9 to TRBJ2-5; perhaps TRBD1 as D (5 bases). The CDR3 loop spans 15 amino acids. Trimming took off 5 bases at V and 5 bases at J, with 19 bases between the two ends. In germline, CDR1 is SGDLS, CDR2 YYNGEE. The DNA of the CDR3 is TGTGCCAGCAGGGATGATGAGAAGGGGATGGAGACCCAGTACTTC. Translation gives CASRDDEKGMETQYF.

V usage is TRBV29-1 and J usage is TRBJ2-1, with D unresolved. This CDR3 is built from 15 residues. CDR1 is SQVTM and CDR2 is ANQGSEA in the germline V gene. V lost 1 base and J 4 bases, leaving 14 bases between the germline ends. The CDR3, as DNA: TGCAGCGTTGAAGGGACCGGGCTTCTATACAATGAGCAGTTCTTC. It encodes CSVEGTGLLYNEQFF.